Listed below are T cell receptor beta chains from one sample, sequenced in a study of cytomegalovirus exposure and HLA in healthy donors. Data came from immunoSEQ multiplex PCR; TCRdb stores just in-frame clones and leaves some out. The profile shows roughly 200,000 clones, about 81% of them singletons. Source material: PBMCs. The receptors derive from a woman aged 25 to 39 in good health and CMV-seronegative. Each CDR3 is given with its conserved first and last residue. A D gene is named only where the DNA matches it firmly. Clone size appears in some rows only: once, few, many, or a class for an expanded clone.

v_gene: TRBV20-1; d_gene: NA; len: 10; abundance: few; j_gene: TRBJ2-3; CDR3nt: TGCAGCGCCGGGGGAGATACGCAGTATTTT; CDR3aa: CSAGGDTQYF
v_gene: TRBV30; d_gene: NA; len: 13; abundance: NA; j_gene: TRBJ1-1; CDR3nt: TGTGCCTGGAGTCTCCGGAGGGACACTGAAGCTTTCTTT; CDR3aa: CAWSLRRDTEAFF
v_gene: TRBV28; d_gene: TRBD1; len: 12; abundance: NA; j_gene: TRBJ1-4; CDR3nt: TGTGCCAGCAGCACAGGGGGTGAAAAACTGTTTTTT; CDR3aa: CASSTGGEKLFF
v_gene: TRBV30; d_gene: NA; len: 13; abundance: NA; j_gene: TRBJ2-7; CDR3nt: TGTGCCTGGATGGGAGAGAACCCCTACGAGCAGTACTTC; CDR3aa: CAWMGENPYEQYF
v_gene: TRBV5-1; d_gene: NA; len: 13; abundance: NA; j_gene: TRBJ1-1; CDR3nt: TGCGCCAGCAGCTTACTAGTGAACACTGAAGCTTTCTTT; CDR3aa: CASSLLVNTEAFF
v_gene: TRBV6-1; d_gene: NA; len: 13; abundance: NA; j_gene: TRBJ2-7; CDR3nt: TGTGCCAGCCGGCAGGGCCAGGGCATCGAGCAGTACTTC; CDR3aa: CASRQGQGIEQYF
v_gene: TRBV28; d_gene: NA; len: 16; abundance: once; j_gene: TRBJ1-4; CDR3nt: TGTGCCAGCAGGGGGGCAGGGGCTGCAACTAATGAAAAACTGTTTTTT; CDR3aa: CASRGAGAATNEKLFF
v_gene: TRBV29-1; d_gene: NA; len: 14; abundance: NA; j_gene: TRBJ2-3; CDR3nt: TGCAGCGTGAACTCAGGGGGGGGAGGACTAGCCAAGTATTTT; CDR3aa: CSVNSGGGGLAKYF
v_gene: TRBV6-5; d_gene: TRBD2; len: 16; abundance: NA; j_gene: TRBJ2-1; CDR3nt: TGTGCCAGCAGTTACGGGCTAGCGGGGTACGTCAATGAGCAGTTCTTC; CDR3aa: CASSYGLAGYVNEQFF
v_gene: TRBV29-1; d_gene: TRBD1; len: 14; abundance: NA; j_gene: TRBJ1-1; CDR3nt: TGCAGCGTTTATTATAGGACAGGGAACACTGAAGCTTTCTTT; CDR3aa: CSVYYRTGNTEAFF
v_gene: TRBV19; d_gene: NA; len: 18; abundance: NA; j_gene: TRBJ2-1; CDR3nt: TGTGCCAGTAGTATAGATCGAATCGTGAGGATGCCGTACAATGAGCAGTTCTTC; CDR3aa: CASSIDRIVRMPYNEQFF
v_gene: TRBV20-1; d_gene: NA; len: 11; abundance: NA; j_gene: TRBJ1-1; CDR3nt: TGCAGTGCTAACGGACTGCGGGAAGCTTTCTTT; CDR3aa: CSANGLREAFF
v_gene: TRBV6-4; d_gene: TRBD1; len: 15; abundance: NA; j_gene: TRBJ2-3; CDR3nt: TGTGCCAGCAGTCCGACAGGGATTAGCACAGATACGCAGTATTTT; CDR3aa: CASSPTGISTDTQYF
v_gene: TRBV6-6; d_gene: TRBD1; len: 13; abundance: NA; j_gene: TRBJ1-2; CDR3nt: TGTGCCAGCGGCGGGGGGACAGTCTATGGCTACACCTTC; CDR3aa: CASGGGTVYGYTF
v_gene: TRBV27; d_gene: NA; len: 14; abundance: once; j_gene: TRBJ1-2; CDR3nt: TGTGCCAGCAGTGGTGCCGGGACTCCAAGGGGCTACACCTTC; CDR3aa: CASSGAGTPRGYTF
v_gene: TRBV20-1; d_gene: TRBD1; len: 11; abundance: NA; j_gene: TRBJ2-7; CDR3nt: TGCAGTGCTCGACAGGGCTACGAGCAGTACTTC; CDR3aa: CSARQGYEQYF
v_gene: TRBV11-3; d_gene: NA; len: 14; abundance: NA; j_gene: TRBJ1-1; CDR3nt: TGTGCCAGCAGCTTCGGGTCCTCCGGCGCTGAAGCTTTCTTT; CDR3aa: CASSFGSSGAEAFF
v_gene: TRBV19; d_gene: NA; len: 14; abundance: few; j_gene: TRBJ1-2; CDR3nt: TGTGCCAGTAGTCGGCAGGGATGGCACTATGGCTACACCTTC; CDR3aa: CASSRQGWHYGYTF
v_gene: TRBV5-6; d_gene: TRBD2; len: 18; abundance: NA; j_gene: TRBJ2-1; CDR3nt: TGTGCCAGCAGCTTTGGTCGCGGGGGATACAACTCCTACAATGAGCAGTTCTTC; CDR3aa: CASSFGRGGYNSYNEQFF
v_gene: TRBV28; d_gene: TRBD1; len: 16; abundance: few; j_gene: TRBJ1-2; CDR3nt: TGTGCCAGCAGTAGGACAGGGGGCCGTACTAACTATGGCTACACCTTC; CDR3aa: CASSRTGGRTNYGYTF
v_gene: TRBV29-1; d_gene: TRBD1; len: 13; abundance: few; j_gene: TRBJ2-7; CDR3nt: TGCAGCGTCCTGGACAGGGAAGTCTACGAGCAGTACTTC; CDR3aa: CSVLDREVYEQYF
v_gene: TRBV14; d_gene: NA; len: 14; abundance: few; j_gene: TRBJ1-2; CDR3nt: TGTGCCAGCAGCCAAGATTCGCTTCTAGTGGGCTACACCTTC; CDR3aa: CASSQDSLLVGYTF
v_gene: TRBV7-3; d_gene: NA; len: 14; abundance: once; j_gene: TRBJ2-5; CDR3nt: TGTGCCAGCAGCCCATCGACTCTTCAAGAGACCCAGTACTTC; CDR3aa: CASSPSTLQETQYF
v_gene: TRBV30; d_gene: NA; len: 15; abundance: few; j_gene: TRBJ2-2; CDR3nt: TGTGCCTGGAGTGTTTTACAGATGGACACCGGGGAGCTGTTTTTT; CDR3aa: CAWSVLQMDTGELFF
v_gene: TRBV5-6; d_gene: TRBD1; len: 16; abundance: NA; j_gene: TRBJ2-7; CDR3nt: TGTGCCAGCAGCTTGCGAACACAGGGGTACGCCTACGAGCAGTACTTC; CDR3aa: CASSLRTQGYAYEQYF
v_gene: TRBV19; d_gene: NA; len: 14; abundance: NA; j_gene: TRBJ1-5; CDR3nt: TGTGCCAGTAGTACGGGGTTTGGGAATCAGCCCCAGCATTTT; CDR3aa: CASSTGFGNQPQHF
v_gene: TRBV6-6; d_gene: TRBD2; len: 15; abundance: NA; j_gene: TRBJ2-7; CDR3nt: TGTGCCAGCAGTTACTCGACAAGCGGGAGAAACGAGCAGTACTTC; CDR3aa: CASSYSTSGRNEQYF
v_gene: TRBV5-1; d_gene: NA; len: 14; abundance: NA; j_gene: TRBJ2-7; CDR3nt: TGCGCCACTCACGACGACAGGCCCCCCTACGAGCAGTACTTC; CDR3aa: CATHDDRPPYEQYF
v_gene: TRBV6-5; d_gene: NA; len: 13; abundance: NA; j_gene: TRBJ1-1; CDR3nt: TGTGCCAGCAGTTACTCCGGGGTAAGAGAAGCTTTCTTT; CDR3aa: CASSYSGVREAFF
v_gene: TRBV7-3; d_gene: NA; len: 14; abundance: few; j_gene: TRBJ2-7; CDR3nt: TGTGCCAGCAGCTTACGCGCGGAGCGTGGCGAGCAGTACTTC; CDR3aa: CASSLRAERGEQYF
v_gene: TRBV9; d_gene: TRBD2; len: 18; abundance: NA; j_gene: TRBJ2-5; CDR3nt: TGTGCCAGCAGCCCCCACCTCACTAGCGGGGGGGTGGGGGAGACCCAGTACTTC; CDR3aa: CASSPHLTSGGVGETQYF
v_gene: TRBV12-5; d_gene: NA; len: 13; abundance: NA; j_gene: TRBJ1-1; CDR3nt: TGTGCTAGTGGTTTGACAGGTCTCACTGAAGCTTTCTTT; CDR3aa: CASGLTGLTEAFF
v_gene: TRBV10-2; d_gene: TRBD1; len: 14; abundance: NA; j_gene: TRBJ1-6; CDR3nt: TGCGCCAGCAGTGGGGGACAGGGCGGGTCACCCCTCCACTTT; CDR3aa: CASSGGQGGSPLHF
v_gene: TRBV27; d_gene: NA; len: 16; abundance: NA; j_gene: TRBJ2-2; CDR3nt: TGTGCCAGCAGTTTCGGAGTCACGGGTACTACCGGGGAGCTGTTTTTT; CDR3aa: CASSFGVTGTTGELFF
v_gene: TRBV5-4; d_gene: TRBD1; len: 15; abundance: NA; j_gene: TRBJ1-5; CDR3nt: TGTGCCAGCAGCTTGGGACAGGGACTCAATCAGCCCCAGCATTTT; CDR3aa: CASSLGQGLNQPQHF
v_gene: TRBV10-1; d_gene: NA; len: 18; abundance: NA; j_gene: TRBJ2-5; CDR3nt: TGCGCCAGCAGGCCGGGACAGAGATCCAGCGGGAGCGAGGAGACCCAGTACTTC; CDR3aa: CASRPGQRSSGSEETQYF
v_gene: TRBV19; d_gene: TRBD2; len: 14; abundance: NA; j_gene: TRBJ2-7; CDR3nt: TGTGCCAGTAGTGCGACTAGCGGGTACTACGAGCAGTACTTC; CDR3aa: CASSATSGYYEQYF
v_gene: TRBV4-1; d_gene: TRBD2; len: 16; abundance: NA; j_gene: TRBJ2-5; CDR3nt: TGCGCCAGCAGACAGGTGGGGGGGAGACTCCAAGAGACCCAGTACTTC; CDR3aa: CASRQVGGRLQETQYF
v_gene: TRBV2; d_gene: NA; len: 16; abundance: NA; j_gene: TRBJ1-1; CDR3nt: TGTGCCAGCGGGACTAACCGCAGGGGAATGAACACTGAAGCTTTCTTT; CDR3aa: CASGTNRRGMNTEAFF
v_gene: TRBV30; d_gene: NA; len: 15; abundance: NA; j_gene: TRBJ2-7; CDR3nt: TGTGCCTGGCGATTGCGGGTCTGGGGAAGAGGGGAGCAGTACTTC; CDR3aa: CAWRLRVWGRGEQYF
v_gene: TRBV7-9; d_gene: NA; len: 14; abundance: NA; j_gene: TRBJ2-5; CDR3nt: TGTGCCAGCAGCCCCGGTGTTACGGGGGAGACCCAGTACTTC; CDR3aa: CASSPGVTGETQYF
v_gene: TRBV2; d_gene: NA; len: 14; abundance: NA; j_gene: TRBJ2-7; CDR3nt: TGTGCCAGCAGTGATCACAGACCAACCTACGAGCAGTACTTC; CDR3aa: CASSDHRPTYEQYF
v_gene: TRBV14; d_gene: NA; len: 14; abundance: NA; j_gene: TRBJ2-7; CDR3nt: TGTGCCAGCAGCCGGGGGCCACTGACCTACGAGCAGTACTTC; CDR3aa: CASSRGPLTYEQYF
v_gene: TRBV5-1; d_gene: NA; len: 14; abundance: once; j_gene: TRBJ1-6; CDR3nt: TGCGCCAGCAGCTTGTTACAGTCCAATTCACCCCTCCACTTT; CDR3aa: CASSLLQSNSPLHF
v_gene: TRBV6-4; d_gene: TRBD2; len: 14; abundance: once; j_gene: TRBJ2-1; CDR3nt: TGTGCCAGCAGTGCGGTAGCGGGGATCAATGAGCAGTTCTTC; CDR3aa: CASSAVAGINEQFF
v_gene: TRBV7-9; d_gene: NA; len: 12; abundance: NA; j_gene: TRBJ1-5; CDR3nt: TGTGCCAGCAGCCTTTATGATCAGCCCCAGCATTTT; CDR3aa: CASSLYDQPQHF
v_gene: TRBV4-1; d_gene: NA; len: 13; abundance: once; j_gene: TRBJ1-2; CDR3nt: TGCGCCAGCAGCCAACTTACTAACTATGGCTACACCTTC; CDR3aa: CASSQLTNYGYTF
v_gene: TRBV6-5; d_gene: NA; len: 13; abundance: NA; j_gene: TRBJ1-4; CDR3nt: TGTGCCAGCAGGGTCGGAACTAATGAAAAACTGTTTTTT; CDR3aa: CASRVGTNEKLFF
v_gene: TRBV5-4; d_gene: NA; len: 17; abundance: NA; j_gene: TRBJ2-5; CDR3nt: TGTGCCAGCAGCCCGGGGAGGGGGACAAAGATTCGCGGGGCCCAGTACTTC; CDR3aa: CASSPGRGTKIRGAQYF
v_gene: TRBV2; d_gene: NA; len: 13; abundance: NA; j_gene: TRBJ1-1; CDR3nt: TGTGCCAGCACCCCAGGTGGAGGGACTGAAGCTTTCTTT; CDR3aa: CASTPGGGTEAFF
v_gene: TRBV5-1; d_gene: NA; len: 14; abundance: NA; j_gene: TRBJ2-7; CDR3nt: TGCGCCAGCAGCATCACAGGTCTACCCTACGAGCAGTACTTC; CDR3aa: CASSITGLPYEQYF
v_gene: TRBV27; d_gene: NA; len: 15; abundance: NA; j_gene: TRBJ1-3; CDR3nt: TGTGCCAGCAGTTTAAGGGGGTATATTGGAAACACCATATATTTT; CDR3aa: CASSLRGYIGNTIYF
v_gene: TRBV29-1; d_gene: TRBD1; len: 12; abundance: NA; j_gene: TRBJ2-5; CDR3nt: TGCAGCGCGGACAGGGGGCAGGAGACCCAGTACTTC; CDR3aa: CSADRGQETQYF
v_gene: TRBV6-6; d_gene: TRBD1; len: 14; abundance: NA; j_gene: TRBJ2-3; CDR3nt: TGTGCCAGCAGTTACCAGCGACAGGGGGGTACGCAGTATTTT; CDR3aa: CASSYQRQGGTQYF
v_gene: TRBV29-1; d_gene: NA; len: 13; abundance: NA; j_gene: TRBJ2-3; CDR3nt: TGCAGCGTTGCCGGGGGAATCACAGATACGCAGTATTTT; CDR3aa: CSVAGGITDTQYF